The TCR beta chain described here comes from a study of blood T cell repertoires in COVID-19 (dated by TCRdb to 2018 to 2020). Study-wide context: The collaborator samples originated in the United States, Italy and Spain and spanned the acute and convalescent phases of COVID-19. The material from the prospective study consisted of cDNA or gDNA derived from T cells, B-cell-depleted T cells, or PBMCs. Subjects who had been exposed to COVID-19, were actively infected with it, or had recovered from it provided the deeply sampled blood TCRbeta repertoires that made up the dataset. The repertoires were released in a freely available public database intended as a resource for research on the immune response to SARS-CoV-2. Samples were obtained from the ongoing ImmuneRACE study (first 160 participants) and from some 1,300 subjects provided by 6 global collaborators. Sample metadata almost always included a de-identified subject ID, COVID-19 status, age in years and sex. Where available, HLA class I and class II types were obtained from metadata supplied by the sample provider rather than from assay-based typing. Here is what the overall study found, with its caveats: The amount of clinical and demographic metadata varied by source and participant and was provided uncurated.

TCRbeta CDR3 regions were amplified from genomic DNA by means of the immunoSEQ Assay, a bias-controlled multiplex PCR. As for the authors' bioinformatics: Within the assay, amplification of reference gene primers was used to estimate how many nucleated cells each sample contained. To quantify the absolute abundance of each unique TCRbeta CDR3 rearrangement, sequence reads were collapsed and filtered. Productive Simpson clonality was computed per sample as the square root of Simpson's diversity index over productive rearrangements. Not all clones reach the TCRdb copy of this immuneACCESS table, which keeps in-frame sequences only. Checked studies attribute under half of the gap to unresolved V genes and leave the rest unexplained. V and J calls and clone size are copied from that table; D and trimming were computed from the DNA. This sample is represented by 70,000 or so clones; approximately 90% of them were singletons. The top ten constitute about 0.6% of the sample.

From its cysteine to its phenylalanine, the CDR3 spans 20 amino acids. The read is trimmed to its CDR3 DNA, 60 bases read in frame from base 1. Per the germline V gene (reference sequence), LNHDA is the CDR1 and SQIVND is the CDR2. The germline ends are 27 bases apart after V is trimmed by 4 bases and J by 0 bases. Details on this clone: Its specific antigen is unknown. No much larger clonotype is one base removed from it; base qualities were not supplied.

Each collaborating institution followed its own protocols to collect whole blood in K2EDTA tubes. Collaborator samples were shipped for TCRbeta analysis as frozen whole blood, isolated PBMCs, or DNA extracted from either sample type. Sequencing was performed on peripheral blood. This chain joins TRBV19 to TRBJ1-1; the D gene cannot be named for sure. The clonotype was recovered from a man in his 60s with acute or convalescent COVID-19. In nucleotides, the sequence is TGTGCCAGTAGTACAAAGATCAAGCACGGACTTCGGCTCATGAACACTGAAGCTTTCTTT. The encoded protein is CASSTKIKHGLRLMNTEAFF.